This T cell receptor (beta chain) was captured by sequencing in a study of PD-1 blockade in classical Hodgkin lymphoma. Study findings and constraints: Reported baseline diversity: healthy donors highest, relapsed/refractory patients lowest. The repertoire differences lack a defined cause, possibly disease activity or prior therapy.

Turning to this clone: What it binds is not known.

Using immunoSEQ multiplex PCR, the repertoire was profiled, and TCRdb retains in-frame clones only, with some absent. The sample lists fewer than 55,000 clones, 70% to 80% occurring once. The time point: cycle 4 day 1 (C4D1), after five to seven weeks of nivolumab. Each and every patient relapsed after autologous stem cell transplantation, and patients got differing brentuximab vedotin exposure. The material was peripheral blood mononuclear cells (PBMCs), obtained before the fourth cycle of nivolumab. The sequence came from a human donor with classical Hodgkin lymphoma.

The CDR3 DNA is TGTGCCAGTAGTATAGAGGCGGCTGAGACCCAGTACTTC. As protein: CASSIEAAETQYF. The chain links TRBV19 to TRBJ2-5; D gene ambiguous. Germline lookup yields CDR1 LNHDA and CDR2 SQIVND (reference sequence). Trimming removed 0 bases from V and 5 bases from J, with 7 bases in between. The CDR3 loop spans 13 amino acids.